The present T cell receptor (beta chain) was sequenced within a study of early T cells in non-severe SARS-CoV-2 infection. Study information: Bulk RNA isolated from unsorted whole blood underwent sequencing; chains were not paired.

The table lists this clonotype with many counts. Individually, cDNA molecules had unique molecular identifiers attached to them. One entry per CDR3 protein results from TCRdb running MiXCR on the 5' RACE reads. The sample comprises over 50,000 distinct CDR3 sequences, over 10% of which are singletons, and 2.5% to 3% rests with the top ten. Germline CDR1 SGHNT, CDR2 YENEEA. Trimming at V came to 0 bases and at J to 3 bases, leaving 3 bases not matched to a gene. This CDR3 contains 16 residues. The specimen was whole blood. The sequence came from an adult who was a healthcare worker with PCR-confirmed SARS-CoV-2 infection or an uninfected control (not recorded which). The rearrangement joins TRBV11-3 to TRBJ2-1, with 9 bases that match TRBD1. The CDR3 region has the DNA TGTGCCAGCAGCTTAGAACAGGGGGCCGTCTACAATGAGCAGTTCTTC. Protein sequence: CASSLEQGAVYNEQFF.